The following is a T cell receptor (beta chain) sequence with its context. This record comes from a study of T-cell reconstitution after alpha-beta-depleted transplantation in children. This sample's TCRbeta library carried unique molecular identifier barcodes. TCRdb re-called the PCR reads with MiXCR, one entry per CDR3 protein. The profile covers about 400,000 distinct CDR3 sequences, with about a fifth appearing a single time and less than 4.5% taken by the ten largest. The CDR3 spans 17 residues. CDR1 and CDR2 from the germline V gene are DFQATT and SNEGSKA (reference sequence). V shed 5 bases and J 5 bases; nucleotides not matched to a gene: 13.

The chain has TRBV20-1 and TRBJ2-3; 13 nucleotides match TRBD2. The receptor's source is a human donor who donated a stem cell graft to a child with acute myeloid leukemia. The sample in question was PBMCs from the stem cell graft donor, obtained from the stem cell graft. The CDR3 DNA is TGCAGTGCTCAAACAGCGGGGACTAGCGGGAAAATAGATACGCAGTATTTT. This encodes CSAQTAGTSGKIDTQYF.